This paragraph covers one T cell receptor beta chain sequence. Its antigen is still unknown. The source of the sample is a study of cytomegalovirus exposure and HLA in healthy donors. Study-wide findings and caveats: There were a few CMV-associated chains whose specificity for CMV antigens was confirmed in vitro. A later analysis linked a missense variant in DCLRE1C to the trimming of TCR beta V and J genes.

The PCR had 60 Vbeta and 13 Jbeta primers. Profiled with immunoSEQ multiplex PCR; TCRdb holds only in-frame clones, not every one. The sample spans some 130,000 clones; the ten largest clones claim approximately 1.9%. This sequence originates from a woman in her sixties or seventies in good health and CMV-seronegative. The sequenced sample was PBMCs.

This CDR3 is CASSFGAGNTEAFF. The CDR3 DNA is TGCGCCAGCAGCTTTGGGGCCGGGAACACTGAAGCTTTCTTT. This sequence joins TRBV5-1 and TRBJ1-1; D is perhaps TRBD1 (5 bases). The CDR3 is 14 amino acids. V lost 2 bases to trimming and J lost 1 base, with 9 bases between them. Germline V CDR1 and CDR2: SGHRS, YFSETQ.